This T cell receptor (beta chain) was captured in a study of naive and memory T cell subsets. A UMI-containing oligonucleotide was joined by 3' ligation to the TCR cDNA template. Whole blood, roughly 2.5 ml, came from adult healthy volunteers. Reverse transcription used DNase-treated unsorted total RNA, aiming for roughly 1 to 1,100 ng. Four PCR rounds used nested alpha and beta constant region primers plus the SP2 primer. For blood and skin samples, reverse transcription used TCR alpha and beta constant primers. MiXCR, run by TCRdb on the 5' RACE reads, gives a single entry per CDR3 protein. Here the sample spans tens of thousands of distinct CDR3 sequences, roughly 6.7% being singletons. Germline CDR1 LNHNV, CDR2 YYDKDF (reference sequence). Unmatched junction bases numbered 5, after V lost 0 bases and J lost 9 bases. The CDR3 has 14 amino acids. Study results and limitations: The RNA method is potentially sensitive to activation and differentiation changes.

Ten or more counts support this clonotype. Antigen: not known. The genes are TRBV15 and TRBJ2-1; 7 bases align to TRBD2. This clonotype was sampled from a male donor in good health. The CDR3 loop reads CATSRDRREGEQFF. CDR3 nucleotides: TGTGCCACCAGCAGAGATCGGAGGGAGGGTGAGCAGTTCTTC.